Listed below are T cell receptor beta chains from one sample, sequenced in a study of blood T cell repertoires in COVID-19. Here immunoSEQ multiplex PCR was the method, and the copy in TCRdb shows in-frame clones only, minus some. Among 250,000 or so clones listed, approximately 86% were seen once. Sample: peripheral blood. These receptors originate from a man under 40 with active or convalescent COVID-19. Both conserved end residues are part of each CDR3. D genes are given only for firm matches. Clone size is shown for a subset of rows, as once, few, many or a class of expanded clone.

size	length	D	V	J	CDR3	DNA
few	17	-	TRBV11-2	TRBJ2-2	CASSMGSLAGSTGELFF	TGTGCCAGCAGCATGGGGTCCCTTGCGGGAAGCACCGGGGAGCTGTTTTTT
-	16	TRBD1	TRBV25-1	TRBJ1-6	CASSAGTGFRKSPLHF	TGTGCCAGCAGTGCCGGGACAGGGTTTAGGAAGTCACCCCTCCACTTT
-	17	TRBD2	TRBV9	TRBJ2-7	CASSTYELATSLNEQYF	TGTGCCAGCAGCACTTACGAACTAGCGACCAGTTTAAACGAGCAGTACTTC
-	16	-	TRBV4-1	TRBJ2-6	CASSPSGSAGANVLTF	TGCGCCAGCAGCCCCTCGGGATCAGCTGGGGCCAACGTCCTGACTTTC
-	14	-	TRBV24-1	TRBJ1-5	CATSAYRGWQPQHF	TGTGCCACCAGCGCCTATAGGGGCTGGCAGCCCCAGCATTTT
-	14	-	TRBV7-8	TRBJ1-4	CASSLGQGGEKLFF	TGTGCCAGCAGCTTAGGGCAGGGAGGTGAAAAACTGTTTTTT
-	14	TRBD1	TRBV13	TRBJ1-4	CASSSRQGNEKLFF	TGTGCCAGCAGCTCCCGACAGGGTAATGAAAAACTGTTTTTT
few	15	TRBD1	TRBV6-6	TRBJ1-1	CASSLTGTGAFEAFF	TGTGCCAGCAGTTTGACCGGGACAGGGGCGTTCGAAGCTTTCTTT
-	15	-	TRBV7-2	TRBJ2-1	CASQGVRGSFNEQFF	TGTGCCAGCCAAGGAGTCAGGGGTTCTTTCAATGAGCAGTTCTTC
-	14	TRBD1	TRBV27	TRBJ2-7	CASSSGQGVDEQYF	TGTGCCAGCAGTTCCGGACAGGGAGTGGACGAGCAGTACTTC
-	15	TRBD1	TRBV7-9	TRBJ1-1	CASSLNRDRYTEAFF	TGTGCCAGCAGCTTAAACCGGGACAGATACACTGAAGCTTTCTTT
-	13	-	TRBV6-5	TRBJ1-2	CASSYSRGSGYTF	TGTGCCAGCAGTTACTCGCGGGGCTCTGGCTACACCTTC
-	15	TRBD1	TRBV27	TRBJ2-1	CASGRTGDSYNEQFF	TGTGCCAGCGGTCGGACAGGGGACTCCTACAATGAGCAGTTCTTC
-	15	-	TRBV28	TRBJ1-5	CASSETGEGNQPQHF	TGTGCCAGCAGTGAGACAGGAGAGGGCAATCAGCCCCAGCATTTT
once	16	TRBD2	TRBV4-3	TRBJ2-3	CASSQEGSGGADTQYF	TGCGCCAGCAGCCAAGAGGGGTCCGGGGGGGCGGATACGCAGTATTTT
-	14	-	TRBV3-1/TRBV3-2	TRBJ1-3	CASSPTGFGNTIYF	TGTGCCAGCAGCCCCACAGGGTTCGGAAACACCATATATTTT
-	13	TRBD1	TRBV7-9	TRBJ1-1	CASSEQGNAEAFF	TGTGCCAGCAGCGAACAGGGGAACGCTGAAGCTTTCTTT
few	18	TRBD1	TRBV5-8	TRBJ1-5	CASSLAKLGGQGNFPQHF	TGTGCCAGCAGCTTGGCCAAACTCGGAGGACAGGGAAATTTCCCCCAGCATTTT
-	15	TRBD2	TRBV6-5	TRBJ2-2	CASRQTSTNTGELFF	TGTGCCAGCAGACAGACTAGCACGAACACCGGGGAGCTGTTTTTT
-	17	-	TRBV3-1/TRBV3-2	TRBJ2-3	CASSSRRSAGSTDTQYF	TGTGCCAGCAGCTCCAGGCGTTCGGCGGGGAGCACAGATACGCAGTATTTT
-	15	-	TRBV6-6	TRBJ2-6	CASSLTSSGANVLTF	TGTGCCAGCAGTTTAACCAGCTCTGGGGCCAACGTCCTGACTTTC
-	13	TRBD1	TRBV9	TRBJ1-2	CASSRDRDYGYTF	TGTGCCAGCAGCCGGGACAGGGACTATGGCTACACCTTC
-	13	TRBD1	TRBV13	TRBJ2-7	CASTITQGHEQYF	TGTGCCAGCACCATAACACAGGGGCACGAGCAGTACTTC
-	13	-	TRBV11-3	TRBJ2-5	CASSLNSGETQYF	TGTGCCAGCAGCTTAAACAGCGGCGAGACCCAGTACTTC
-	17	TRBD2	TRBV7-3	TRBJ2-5	CASSPGLAGGLQETQYF	TGTGCCAGCAGCCCGGGACTAGCGGGGGGGCTCCAAGAGACCCAGTACTTC
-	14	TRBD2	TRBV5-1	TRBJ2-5	CASSSTSDRKTQYF	TGCGCCAGCAGTTCGACTAGCGACAGGAAGACCCAGTACTTC
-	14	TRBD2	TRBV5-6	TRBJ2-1	CASSVGLGGGEQFF	TGTGCCAGCAGCGTGGGACTAGGAGGCGGTGAGCAGTTCTTC
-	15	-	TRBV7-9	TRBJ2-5	CASGLGRRVWETQYF	TGTGCCAGCGGACTCGGACGGAGAGTGTGGGAGACCCAGTACTTC
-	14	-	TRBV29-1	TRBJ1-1	CSVTHSGMNTEAFF	TGCAGCGTTACGCATTCAGGGATGAACACTGAAGCTTTCTTT
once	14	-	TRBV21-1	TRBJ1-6	CASGDSGSPRPLHF	TGTGCCAGCGGCGATAGTGGTAGCCCCCGGCCCCTCCACTTT
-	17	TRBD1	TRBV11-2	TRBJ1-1	CASSLGTGKAWGTEAFF	TGTGCCAGCAGCTTAGGGACAGGGAAGGCGTGGGGCACTGAAGCTTTCTTT
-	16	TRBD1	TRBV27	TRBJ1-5	CASSLGGGEGYQPQHF	TGTGCCAGCAGTTTAGGAGGGGGCGAGGGGTATCAGCCCCAGCATTTT
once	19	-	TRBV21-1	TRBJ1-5	CASSKGGTGGSLSNQPQHF	TGTGCCAGCAGCAAGGGAGGGACAGGGGGCTCGTTGAGCAATCAGCCCCAGCATTTT
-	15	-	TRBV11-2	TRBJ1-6	CASSSPRIRYSPLHF	TGTGCCAGCAGCTCCCCTCGTATTCGGTATTCACCCCTCCACTTT
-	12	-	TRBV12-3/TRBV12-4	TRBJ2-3	CASTPVGGLKYF	TGTGCCAGCACCCCGGTGGGGGGGCTCAAGTATTTT
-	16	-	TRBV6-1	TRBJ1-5	CASSELAGYSNQPQHF	TGTGCCAGCAGTGAATTGGCAGGATATAGCAATCAGCCCCAGCATTTT
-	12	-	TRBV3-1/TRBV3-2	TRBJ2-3	CASSQDAYAQYF	TGTGCCAGCAGCCAAGACGCGTATGCGCAGTATTTT
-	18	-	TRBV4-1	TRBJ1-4	CASSQELRGGRVNEKLFF	TGCGCCAGCAGCCAAGAATTGCGCGGGGGGAGGGTTAATGAAAAACTGTTTTTT
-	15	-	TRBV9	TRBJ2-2	CASSPGGPNTGELFF	TGTGCCAGCAGCCCCGGGGGGCCGAACACCGGGGAGCTGTTTTTT
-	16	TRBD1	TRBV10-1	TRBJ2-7	CASSDLGTGEFHEQYF	TGCGCCAGCAGTGACCTGGGGACAGGCGAATTCCACGAGCAGTACTTC
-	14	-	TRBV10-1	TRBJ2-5	CASSDDRVGETQYF	TGCGCCAGCAGTGATGACCGGGTAGGAGAGACCCAGTACTTC
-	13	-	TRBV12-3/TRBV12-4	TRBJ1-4	CASSPPGGEKLFF	TGTGCCAGCAGTCCGCCGGGGGGTGAGAAACTGTTTTTT
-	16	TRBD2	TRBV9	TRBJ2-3	CASSVGGGGATDTQYF	TGTGCCAGCAGCGTAGGTGGCGGGGGGGCCACAGATACGCAGTATTTT
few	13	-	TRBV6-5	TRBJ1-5	CASRRARDQPQHF	TGTGCCAGCAGACGGGCCAGGGATCAGCCCCAGCATTTT
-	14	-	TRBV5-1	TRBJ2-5	CASSGGGPQETQYF	TGCGCCAGCAGCGGGGGAGGCCCACAAGAGACCCAGTACTTC
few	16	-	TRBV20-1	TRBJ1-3	CSASFGGSVSGNTIYF	TGCAGTGCTAGTTTTGGGGGCTCGGTCTCTGGAAACACCATATATTTT
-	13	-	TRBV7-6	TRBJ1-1	CASSASMNTEAFF	TGTGCCAGCAGCGCATCTATGAACACTGAAGCTTTCTTT
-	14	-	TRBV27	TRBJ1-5	CASSHGGDGQPQHF	TGTGCCAGCAGTCATGGGGGGGACGGTCAGCCCCAGCATTTT